The next 8 T cell receptor delta chains were all read from a single sample in a study of delta chain sequences of gamma delta T cells. TCRdb reran clone calling via CATT on the 5' RACE reads. This sample has just over 900 delta-chain clones, with about a sixth found just once. The sample taken for sequencing was either unsorted cells or a sorted T cell fraction (not recorded which). The receptors shown here come from a human donor in good health.

About this clone: TCRdb's entry gives the protein of a much larger clone, which mismatches this DNA's translation at residue 3, likely from a read error; the protein reported here is translated from the DNA. The rearrangement links TRDV1 to TRDJ1; weak D call: TRDD2 (6 bases). Germline V CDR1 and CDR2: TSWWSYY, QGS. The CDR3 contains 17 residues. CDR3 coding DNA: TGTGCTCGTGGGGAGAACCCTTCCCTACCACTGACCGATAAGCTCATCTTT. Translating it yields CARGENPSLPLTDKLIF.

Relative to its sample, this clone is hyperexpanded. Additional DNA sequences in this sample encode the identical CDR3. The rearrangement uses TRDV1 and TRDJ1; possibly TRDD3 for D (6 bases). Trimming shortened V by 5 bases and J by 5 bases, and 30 bases separated the two germline ends. The CDR3 runs 19 residues. CDR1 and CDR2 (germline): TSWWSYY, QGS. Here the CDR3 reads CALGPNRAFFPATGDKLIF. The DNA of the CDR3 is TGTGCTCTTGGGCCCAACCGAGCCTTTTTTCCTGCCACTGGGGATAAACTCATCTTT.

In regard to this clone: This may be a read error: a much more frequent sequence differs by one nucleotide. This chain links TRDV2 with TRDJ1; 10 bases are shared with TRDD3. TCRdb leaves out the J gene; it was filled in here by matching the DNA to germline. The CDR3 consists of 23 residues. CDR1 is GEAIGNYY, CDR2 EKD, per germline. Germline trimming cut 0 bases from V and 4 bases from J; bases unmatched to any gene: 28. The CDR3: CACDTVAMPTPTGGSVYDDKLIF. The CDR3 region has the DNA TGTGCCTGTGACACCGTAGCCATGCCTACACCGACTGGGGGATCAGTATATGACGATAAACTCATCTTT.

By share, this clone ranks as large. The J gene is TRDJ1, the V gene TRDV2; 10 bases are a match to TRDD3. V lost 0 bases, J lost 0 bases, and 9 bases stayed unmatched. The CDR3 is made up of 18 amino acids. The V gene's germline CDR1 is GEAIGNYY and CDR2 EKD. CDR3 DNA sequence: TGTGCCTGTGACACCGTGAGTATGGGGGATACCTACACCGATAAACTCATCTTT. This encodes CACDTVSMGDTYTDKLIF.

Judged by abundance, this clone is medium-sized. The V gene is TRDV2, the J gene TRDJ1, with 8 bases matching TRDD3. Germline V gives CDR1 GEAIGNYY, CDR2 EKD. Trimming at V came to 3 bases and at J to 7 bases, leaving 15 bases not matched to a gene. This CDR3 is 16 amino acids long. CDR3 DNA sequence: TGTGCCTGTGACTCTGTGGGGGATTTGGCCGATGGTAAACTCATCTTT. Its translation: CACDSVGDLADGKLIF.

By its share, this clone is medium-sized (0.01 to 0.1%). J is TRDJ1 and V is TRDV2; TRDD3 aligns across 11 bases. This CDR3 comprises 17 residues. The V gene end was trimmed by 3 bases and the J gene end by 3 bases; junction bases not matched to a gene: 11. Germline V gives CDR1 GEAIGNYY, CDR2 EKD. CDR3 sequence (DNA): TGTGCCTGTGACGTACTGGGGGATAGCGAGAAGGCCGATAAACTCATCTTT. This codes for CACDVLGDSEKADKLIF.

In its sample, this clone ranks as large. The J gene is TRDJ1, the V gene TRDV2; TRDD3 aligns across 11 bases. CDR1 is GEAIGNYY and CDR2 is EKD in the germline V gene. CDR3 length: 19 residues. Unmatched junction bases numbered 12, after V lost 1 base and J lost 0 bases. This CDR3 is CACDTPWVGDTRNTDKLIF. For the CDR3, the DNA is TGTGCCTGTGACACTCCCTGGGTGGGGGATACGCGAAACACCGATAAACTCATCTTT.

By share, this clone counts as hyperexpanded (1% or more). The same CDR3 can be traced to other DNA sequences in this sample. The chain combines TRDV2 with TRDJ1, with 8 bases matching TRDD3. V shed 0 bases, J shed 5 bases, and the junction held 10 bases outside the gene matches. The CDR3 loop spans 16 amino acids. CDR1 and CDR2 from the germline V gene are GEAIGNYY and EKD. The CDR3 region has the DNA TGTGCCTGTGACACCGTGGGGGATTACCCGCGTGATAAACTCATCTTT. Residues: CACDTVGDYPRDKLIF.